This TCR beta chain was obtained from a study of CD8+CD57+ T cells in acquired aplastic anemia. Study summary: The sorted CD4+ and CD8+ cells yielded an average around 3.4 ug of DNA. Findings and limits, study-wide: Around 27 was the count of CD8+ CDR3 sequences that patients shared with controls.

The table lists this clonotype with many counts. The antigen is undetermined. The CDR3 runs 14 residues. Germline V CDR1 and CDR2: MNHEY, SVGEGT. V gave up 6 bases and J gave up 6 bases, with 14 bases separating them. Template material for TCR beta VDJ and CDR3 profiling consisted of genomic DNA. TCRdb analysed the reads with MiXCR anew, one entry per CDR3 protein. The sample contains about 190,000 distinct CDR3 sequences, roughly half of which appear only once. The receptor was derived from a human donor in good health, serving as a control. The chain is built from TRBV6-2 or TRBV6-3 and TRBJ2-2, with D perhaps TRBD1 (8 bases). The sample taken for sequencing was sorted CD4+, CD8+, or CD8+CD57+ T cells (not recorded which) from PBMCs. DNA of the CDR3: TGTGCCAGCAGATGGACAGGGAGGGCCGGGGAGCTGTTTTTT. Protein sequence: CASRWTGRAGELFF.